This TCR beta chain was profiled in a study of beta chain features in type 1 diabetes. This CDR3 region has 14 residues. The V gene end was trimmed by 2 bases and the J gene end by 6 bases; junction bases not matched to a gene: 7. The germline CDR1 and CDR2 sequences are MNHEY and SVGAGI. All of the sorted populations showed purity greater than 98%. Expressed TCRB transcripts were sequenced because the isolated RNA had all been reverse transcribed beforehand. Some clones are missing from TCRdb's copy, which holds only in-frame ones; the method was immunoSEQ multiplex PCR. The sample records almost 350,000 clones, around 19% being singletons. This clone has just a few counts. Its specificity is unknown. Regarding the study as a whole: Healthy donors had naive, central memory and Treg TCRB repertoires that appeared less similar than those seen among patients. VDJ junctions from type 1 diabetes patients carried fewer insertions and larger deletions. Short templates might get an advantage during PCR, and this would be equal in patients and controls.

Sequencing used naive CD4+ T cells from blood. The sequence was collected from a woman under 30 in good health. The chain carries TRBV6-5 and TRBJ2-7; 7 bases align to TRBD1. The CDR3 spells CASSYDRVRGEQYF. As DNA, the CDR3 is TGTGCCAGCAGTTACGACAGGGTTCGTGGCGAGCAGTACTTC.